This TCR beta chain comes out of a study of blood T cells in healthy people across ages. Notes on the study in general: Across the age range, TCR beta diversity per million T cells fell in a roughly linear way.

The CDR3 loop spans 15 amino acids. The germline V and J ends were trimmed by 2 bases and 5 bases, with 13 bases remaining between them. Per germline, CDR1 MDHEN and CDR2 SYDVKM. To note about this clonotype: The antigen remains unidentified.

The use of a sample-barcoded 5' primer and a J-beta primer mix characterized a second PCR of 7 to 11 cycles. The template-switch adaptor, which had 12 random nucleotides, put a tag on each cDNA molecule. Each CDR3 protein gets one entry after TCRdb re-called the 5' RACE reads with MiXCR. The sample includes 1.5 million to 2 million distinct CDR3 sequences, about 35% of them seen just once. The TCR originated in a woman aged 25 to 39 in good health. The V and J genes are TRBV28 and TRBJ1-5, with D possibly TRBD1 on 5 matching bases. Material: blood. The CDR3, as DNA: TGTGCCAGCAGTTTACAGGGCGTTCCATATCAGCCCCAGCATTTT. This sequence encodes CASSLQGVPYQPQHF. The variable domain in full, completed from reference TRBV28 and TRBJ1-5, reads DVKVTQSSRYLVKRTGEKVFLECVQDMDHENMFWYRQDPGLGLRLIYFSYDVKMKEKGDIPEGYSVSREKKERFSLILESASTNQTSMYLCASSLQGVPYQPQHFGDGTRLSIL.